This entry lists 20 T cell receptor beta chains sequenced from one sample in a study of molecular identifiers for immune sequencing clone quantification. TCRdb analysed the PCR reads with MiXCR anew, one entry per CDR3 protein. The sample consists of more than 550,000 distinct CDR3 sequences, 25% of them appearing once. Sample: naive CD8+ T cells from blood, with Jurkat cell RNA spiked in. Subset defined: FACS-sorted CD8+CD4-CCR7+CD45RA+ naive T cells. Receptor source: a human donor in good health. Some libraries in this study had Jurkat cell RNA spiked in.

As to this clonotype: Just one base apart from a much larger clone, this may be a read error. The chain uses TRBV12-3 or TRBV12-4 and TRBJ1-5, with D possibly being TRBD1 (5 bases). The CDR3 runs 15 residues. CDR3 protein: CASSLTGGYNQPRHF. DNA of the CDR3: TGTGCCAGCAGTTTAACCGGGGGTTACAATCAGCCCCGGCATTTT.

The sample holds many counts of this clonotype. The chain has TRBV13 and TRBJ2-2, with D tentatively TRBD1 or TRBD2 (5 bases each). CDR1 PRHDT and CDR2 FYEKMQ come from the germline V gene (reference sequence). Trimming took 4 bases from V and 4 from J, leaving 7 bases between them. This CDR3 is 13 amino acids long. The CDR3 nucleotides read TGTGCCAGCAGCTATGGGACCACCGGGGAGCTGTTTTTT. This gives the protein CASSYGTTGELFF.

The gene calls are TRBV27 and TRBJ2-7; D is possibly TRBD2 (5 bases). The length of the CDR3 is 14 residues. V was cut by 6 bases and J by 5 bases, with 17 bases left in between. The germline CDR1 and CDR2 sequences are MNHEY and SMNVEV (reference sequence). The CDR3 reads CASSSPGETDEQYF. CDR3 bases: TGTGCCAGCAGCTCCCCCGGGGAAACGGACGAGCAGTACTTC.

Only a few counts were recorded for this clonotype. This sequence joins TRBV4-1 and TRBJ2-7; D remains ambiguous. Germline CDR1 is MGHRA and CDR2 is YSYEKL. This CDR3 has 14 amino acids. V lost 1 base and J lost 3, with 10 bases in between. In DNA, the CDR3 is TGCGCCAGCAGCCAAGGGGTAGCTAGCTACGAGCAGTACTTC. Translation gives CASSQGVASYEQYF.

V usage is TRBV19 and J usage is TRBJ2-7; D gene unclear. The CDR3 runs to 14 residues. Germline-derived CDR1 and CDR2 are LNHDA and SQIVND (reference sequence). The germline V and J ends were trimmed by 3 bases and 0 bases, with 9 bases remaining between them. This CDR3 is CASSIGTDSYEQYF. The CDR3 DNA reads TGTGCCAGTAGTATCGGCACGGACTCCTACGAGCAGTACTTC.

In regard to this clonotype: An end of the junction differs from the germline gene, which may be a read error. The chain is built from TRBV5-3 and TRBJ2-2, with D perhaps being TRBD1 or TRBD2 (5 bases each). TRBV5-3 is an open reading frame whose function is uncertain. This CDR3 contains 13 residues. In DNA, the CDR3 is TGTGCAACCGGGACGGAGAACACCGGGGAGCCGTTTTTT. Encoded protein: CATGTENTGEPFF.

A word on this clonotype: At one end the junction does not follow the germline gene, possibly because of a read error. This rearrangement joins TRBV5-1 to TRBJ2-7; the D is unclear. Germline V CDR1 and CDR2: SGHRS, YFSETQ. The CDR3 consists of 12 residues. CDR3 in amino acids: CASSLAGIERYF. The CDR3 bases are TGCGCCAGCAGCTTGGCTGGTATCGAGCGGTACTTC. The full variable domain, rest sourced from reference TRBV5-1 and TRBJ2-7, is KAGVTQTPRYLIKTRGQQVTLSCSPISGHRSVSWYQQTPGQGLQFLFEYFSETQRNKGNFPGRFSGRQFSNSRSEMNVSTLELGDSALYLCASSLAGIERYFGPGTRLTVT.

The sample holds many counts of this clonotype. The chain recombines TRBV4-3 with TRBJ2-7; the D is unclear. V was cut by 0 bases and J by 2 bases, with 11 bases left in between. The CDR3 sequence is 15 residues long. Germline V gene sequence: CDR1 LGHNA, CDR2 YSLEER. Here the CDR3 reads CASSQDRHATYEQYF. The CDR3 coding sequence is TGCGCCAGCAGCCAAGACAGGCATGCCACCTACGAGCAGTACTTC.

This clonotype was counted ten times or more. The V gene is TRBV28, the J gene TRBJ2-3; 10 bases are a match to TRBD2. V gave up 4 bases and J gave up 3 bases; unmatched junction bases: 4. Germline-derived CDR1 and CDR2 are MDHEN and SYDVKM. This CDR3 is 15 amino acids long. CDR3 loop: CASSSSGSSTDTQYF. The CDR3 DNA follows: TGTGCCAGCAGTTCTAGCGGGAGCTCGACAGATACGCAGTATTTT. Supplemented by reference TRBV28 and TRBJ2-3, the full variable domain reads DVKVTQSSRYLVKRTGEKVFLECVQDMDHENMFWYRQDPGLGLRLIYFSYDVKMKEKGDIPEGYSVSREKKERFSLILESASTNQTSMYLCASSSSGSSTDTQYFGPGTRLTVL.

Worth noting for this clonotype: A much larger clone differs from this one at a single base, so this may be a read error. The gene calls are TRBV7-9 and TRBJ1-4, with D unresolved. The CDR3 is 16 residues long. Trimming took off 1 base at V and 4 bases at J, with 13 bases between the two ends. Germline CDR1 and CDR2: SEHNR and FQNEAQ (reference sequence). This CDR3 is CASSLGQQGNNEKLFF. As DNA, the CDR3 is TGTGCCAGCAGCTTAGGTCAACAAGGGAATAATGAAAAACTGTTTTTT.

This clonotype has at least ten counts. This chain uses TRBV20-1 with TRBJ2-3, with TRBD2 matching 9 bases. Germline CDR1 DFQATT, CDR2 SNEGSKA (reference sequence). The CDR3 has 16 residues. The DNA for the CDR3 is TGCAGAGCCCTCGGCCAGGGGACTAGCACCACAGATACGCAGTATTTT. It specifies CRALGQGTSTTDTQYF.

As for this clonotype: Just one base apart from a much larger clone, this may be a read error. V is TRBV25-1 and J is TRBJ1-5; no clear D gene. The CDR3 covers 13 residues. The V gene's germline CDR1 is MGHDK and CDR2 SYGVNS. The ends were cut back, 8 bases at V and 2 bases at J, with 10 bases in the middle. The CDR3 here is CASRNPGNQPQHF. CDR3 coding DNA: TGTGCCAGCCGTAACCCGGGCAATCAGCCCCAGCATTTT. The whole variable domain, remainder taken from reference TRBV25-1 and TRBJ1-5, is EADIYQTPRYLVIGTGKKITLECSQTMGHDKMYWYQQDPGMELHLIHYSYGVNSTEKGDLSSESTVSRIRTEHFPLTLESARPSHTSQYLCASRNPGNQPQHFGDGTRLSIL.

This clonotype has ten or more counts. The V gene is TRBV29-1, the J gene TRBJ2-2, with 10 nucleotides matching TRBD2. Trimming removed 3 bases from V and 6 bases from J; junction bases left unmatched: 10. Germline V gives CDR1 SQVTM, CDR2 ANQGSEA. The CDR3 contains 16 residues. The CDR3 sequence: CSVEASGSSFAGELFF. The CDR3 nucleotides are TGCAGCGTTGAGGCTAGCGGGAGTAGCTTCGCCGGGGAGCTGTTTTTT.

This clonotype was seen at least ten times. The rearrangement joins TRBV20-1 to TRBJ2-7; D uncertain. The CDR3 is 15 amino acids. Germline V gene sequence: CDR1 DFQATT, CDR2 SNEGSKA (reference sequence). V was pared by 3 bases and J by 4 bases, with 19 bases between. CDR3 loop: CSASPAPPGPYEQYF. The CDR3 DNA sequence: TGCAGTGCTAGTCCCGCGCCCCCGGGTCCTTACGAGCAGTACTTC.

This clonotype has a count of ten or more. The chain carries TRBV2 and TRBJ2-1, with 16 bases aligning to TRBD2. The CDR3 contains 20 residues. V was pared by 3 bases and J by 12 bases, with 20 bases of the junction left unmatched. The V gene's germline CDR1 is SNHLY and CDR2 FYNNEI. CDR3 sequence (DNA): TGTGCCAGCAGTGACATTAGGGGACTAGCGGGAGGGCTGCCTAGGTGGACGCAGTTCTTC. Translating it yields CASSDIRGLAGGLPRWTQFF. Looking up the rest from reference TRBV2 and TRBJ2-1 gives the full variable domain: EPEVTQTPSHQVTQMGQEVILRCVPISNHLYFYWYRQILGQKVEFLVSFYNNEISEKSEIFDDQFSVERPDGSNFTLKIRSTKLEDSAMYFCASSDIRGLAGGLPRWTQFFGPGTRLTVL.

This clonotype showed up just a few times. The chain combines TRBV27 with TRBJ1-1; tentative D call: TRBD1 (6 bases). Germline CDR1 is MNHEY and CDR2 is SMNVEV (reference sequence). The CDR3 covers 15 residues. The V end lost 5 bases, the J end lost 4 bases, and 17 bases lay between the germline ends. CDR3 in DNA: TGTGCCAGCAGTAGAACCAGGGGTCTGCTCACTGAAGCTTTCTTT. Residues: CASSRTRGLLTEAFF.

About this clonotype: A much larger clone differs by one base, so this may be a read error. The V call is TRBV7-9, the J call TRBJ2-7; a weak D match, TRBD2 (5 bases). Germline V gives CDR1 SEHNR, CDR2 FQNEAQ (reference sequence). The CDR3 extends over 15 amino acids. Trimming took 7 bases from V and 2 from J, leaving 18 bases between them. Written as DNA, the CDR3 is TGTGCCAGCATCGGCCCCTGGACTCCCACCTACGAGCAGTACTTC. Residues: CASIGPWTPTYEQYF.

This chain links TRBV2 with TRBJ2-7, with D perhaps TRBD2 (5 bases). CDR1 and CDR2 (germline): SNHLY, FYNNEI. The ends were cut back, 4 bases at V and 2 bases at J, with 15 bases in the middle. This CDR3 spans 15 amino acids. The CDR3: CASSVGWRRTYEQYF. Here the CDR3 DNA reads TGTGCCAGCAGTGTGGGTTGGAGGCGAACCTACGAGCAGTACTTC.

As concerns this clonotype: A much larger clone lies a single base off, so this may be a read error. V gene TRBV6-6 combines with J gene TRBJ1-4, with D unclear. This CDR3 region has 13 residues. Germline lookup yields CDR1 MNHNY and CDR2 SVGAGI (reference sequence). Trimming removed 4 bases at V and 7 bases at J, with 10 bases between. The CDR3 is CASSLGYGEKLFF. CDR3 nucleotide sequence: TGTGCCAGCAGTTTGGGGTATGGTGAAAAACTGTTTTTT.

Comments on this clonotype: Given the absence of the conserved phenylalanine or tryptophan at the CDR3 end, a read error is likely. This sequence joins TRBV6-6 and TRBJ2-7, with D uncertain. CDR1 and CDR2 (germline): MNHNY, SVGAGI (reference sequence). The CDR3 runs to 11 residues. Trimming shortened V by 8 bases and J by 3 bases, and 8 bases separated the two germline ends. CDR3 sequence (DNA): TGTGCCAGCCTGCGGTGCTACGAGCAGTACTGC. Amino acid sequence: CASLRCYEQYC.